This T cell receptor beta chain originates from a study of CD8 T cells in ankylosing spondylitis. General study points: Typical of ankylosing spondylitis blood, it appeared, was a TCR beta motif of several highly homologous variants. Reportedly, disease-linked clones are significantly enriched in ankylosing spondylitis patients' matched synovial fluid.

The CDR3 extends over 11 amino acids. The V gene's germline CDR1 is DFQATT and CDR2 SNEGSKA (reference sequence). The V and J ends lost 6 bases and 6 bases respectively, with 11 bases between them. Remarks on this clonotype: As yet, its antigen is unknown.

It was by quantitative 5'-RACE with molecular barcodes that TCR beta libraries were made. One entry per CDR3 protein results from TCRdb running MiXCR on the 5' RACE reads. Found here are about 88,000 distinct CDR3 sequences, around 30% of them singletons; the top ten hold over 50%. This chain connects TRBV20-1 to TRBJ1-2; the D is unclear. Sequences were obtained from blood, either unsorted or a sorted T cell fraction (not recorded which). This TCR was recovered from a male donor with ankylosing spondylitis or in good health (not recorded which). CDR3 sequence (DNA): TGCAGTGCCGGGCACAGCCATGGCTACACCTTC. It is translated as CSAGHSHGYTF.